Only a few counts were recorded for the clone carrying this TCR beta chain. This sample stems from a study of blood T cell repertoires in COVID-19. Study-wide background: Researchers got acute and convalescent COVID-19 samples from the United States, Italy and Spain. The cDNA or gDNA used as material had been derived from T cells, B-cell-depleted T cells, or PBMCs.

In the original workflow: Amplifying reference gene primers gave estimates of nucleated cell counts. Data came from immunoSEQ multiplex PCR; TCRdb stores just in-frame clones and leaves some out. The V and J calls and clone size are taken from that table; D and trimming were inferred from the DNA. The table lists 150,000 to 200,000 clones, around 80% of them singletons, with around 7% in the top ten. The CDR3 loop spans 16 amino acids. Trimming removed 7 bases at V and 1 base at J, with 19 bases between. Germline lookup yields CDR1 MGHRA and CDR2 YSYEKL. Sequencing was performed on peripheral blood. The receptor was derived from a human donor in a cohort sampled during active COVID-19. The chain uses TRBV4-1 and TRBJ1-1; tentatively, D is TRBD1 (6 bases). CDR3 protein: CASTPYRGSGNTEAFF. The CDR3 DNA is TGCGCCAGCACCCCCTATAGGGGGAGCGGGAACACTGAAGCTTTCTTT.